This TCR beta chain originates from a study of beta chain features in type 1 diabetes. Reverse transcribing all isolated RNA meant expressed TCRB transcripts were sequenced. An average of approximately 3.6 million reads was obtained for naive, central memory and regulatory T cell samples. Profiling relied on immunoSEQ multiplex PCR, and the TCRdb table lists in-frame clones only, not all of them. The data show some 370,000 clones, roughly a tenth seen once. This clone was seen a handful of times. Its antigen is still unknown. Findings of the study overall: The similarity of naive, central memory and Treg TCRB repertoires appeared greater among patients than among healthy donors. Moderate but significant shortening of TCRB CDR3s was recorded in all four CD4+ subsets from Type 1 diabetes patients.

The CDR3 extends over 15 amino acids. Trimming left V 4 bases short and J 4 bases short, with 17 bases between. Germline V gene lookup returns CDR1 SGHTA and CDR2 FQGNSA. A single heparinised blood sample, averaging approximately 116 mL, was obtained per donor. J is TRBJ2-7 and V is TRBV7-2; D gene unclear. The origin of this receptor is a man in his thirties or forties with type 1 diabetes. Material: central memory CD4+ T cells from blood. CDR3 protein: CASSSTPFASYEQYF. The CDR3 region has the DNA TGTGCCAGCAGCTCAACCCCCTTTGCTAGTTACGAGCAGTACTTC.